This is a list of T cell receptor beta chains from one sample in a study of blood T cell repertoires in COVID-19. Data came from immunoSEQ multiplex PCR; TCRdb stores just in-frame clones and leaves some out. The sample has around 77,000 clones; around 90% are singletons. The sample was peripheral blood. The origin of the receptors is a woman of 80 years or more with active or convalescent COVID-19. CDR3s include the opening cysteine and the closing phenylalanine or tryptophan. A D gene is named only where the DNA matches it firmly. The listing skips clone size in some rows; elsewhere it reads once, few, many or a size class.

TGTGCCACCAGTGACGGGACAGTATTTAGCACAGATACGCAGTATTTT,CATSDGTVFSTDTQYF,TRBD1,16,TRBJ2-3,once,TRBV24-1
TGCGCCAGCAGCCAAAGAGGGGGAACGGAACAGGGTGAAGCTTTCTTT,CASSQRGGTEQGEAFF,.,16,TRBJ1-1,.,TRBV4-1
TGTGCCAGCTCACCATTGGGCCAGGGGGCGGACGAGCAGTACTTC,CASSPLGQGADEQYF,TRBD1,15,TRBJ2-7,.,TRBV18
TGCGCCAGCAGCCATGGGTGGGAGAGAGCAGCTTTCTTT,CASSHGWERAAFF,.,13,TRBJ1-1,.,TRBV4-1
TGCGCCAGCAGCTTGAGGGTGCCCGGGGACGAGCAGTACTTC,CASSLRVPGDEQYF,.,14,TRBJ2-7,.,TRBV5-1
TGCGCCAGCAGCCTTTTGACAGGGGGGGAAGAAGCTTTCTTT,CASSLLTGGEEAFF,TRBD1,14,TRBJ1-1,.,TRBV5-1
TGTGCCAGCAGCGGAACCAGGGATTCTGCTGGAAACACCATATATTTT,CASSGTRDSAGNTIYF,.,16,TRBJ1-3,.,TRBV2
TGTGCCAGCAGCCCCCGTATCACTGAAGCTTTCTTT,CASSPRITEAFF,.,12,TRBJ1-1,.,TRBV7-9
TGTGCCAGCAGACTAGCGGGGGCCTACAATGAGCAGTTCTTC,CASRLAGAYNEQFF,TRBD2,14,TRBJ2-1,.,TRBV6-5
TGTGCCAGCAGCAAACGGGACAGGGCCAATCAGCCCCAGCATTTT,CASSKRDRANQPQHF,.,15,TRBJ1-5,.,TRBV21-1
TGTGCCTGGAGGGACAGGTGGTCACCCCTCCACTTT,CAWRDRWSPLHF,TRBD1,12,TRBJ1-6,.,TRBV30
TGTGCCAGCAGCCAAGGGCAGAACAATCAGCCCCAGCATTTT,CASSQGQNNQPQHF,.,14,TRBJ1-5,.,TRBV3-1/TRBV3-2
TGCGCCAGCAGCTTGCAGGGCGTGAACACTGAAGCTTTCTTT,CASSLQGVNTEAFF,.,14,TRBJ1-1,.,TRBV5-1
TGTGCCAGCAGCCGGGACAGTTCTCTAAAGACCCAGTACTTC,CASSRDSSLKTQYF,TRBD1,14,TRBJ2-5,.,TRBV6-5
TGTGCCAGCAGCCAAGGAGTGAGCTCCTATAATTCACCCCTCCACTTT,CASSQGVSSYNSPLHF,.,16,TRBJ1-6,once,TRBV3-1/TRBV3-2
TGTGCCAGCAGTTACTCTGCAGGGGAATATGGCTACACCTTC,CASSYSAGEYGYTF,.,14,TRBJ1-2,.,TRBV6-6
TGTGCCAGCAGGCCCCAGGGTGCTAACTATGGCTACACCTTC,CASRPQGANYGYTF,.,14,TRBJ1-2,.,TRBV27
TGTGCCAGCATGACACGGTTCGATGAAAAACTGTTTTTT,CASMTRFDEKLFF,.,13,TRBJ1-4,.,TRBV6-5
TGCGCCAGCAGCCCCGGAGCTAGCGGGGGTTATACGCAGTATTTT,CASSPGASGGYTQYF,TRBD2,15,TRBJ2-3,.,TRBV5-1
TGTGCCAGCAGCGCGAGGGACAGGACCTACGAGCAGTACTTC,CASSARDRTYEQYF,TRBD1,14,TRBJ2-7,.,TRBV7-9
TGTGCCAGCAGCGTACTGGCAGAGAACACTGAAGCTTTCTTT,CASSVLAENTEAFF,.,14,TRBJ1-1,.,TRBV9
TGTGCCAGCAGCCCAGGAGGAAACACCATATATTTT,CASSPGGNTIYF,.,12,TRBJ1-3,once,TRBV4-2
TGTGCCAGCTCACCAAATTCGGTACAGCTCACTCTGAACACTGAAGCTTTCTTT,CASSPNSVQLTLNTEAFF,.,18,TRBJ1-1,.,TRBV18
TGTGCCAGCAGTTACGCGGAGGGGGCTGGCTATGGCTACACCTTC,CASSYAEGAGYGYTF,TRBD1,15,TRBJ1-2,.,TRBV6-5